This TCR beta chain was documented in a study of cytomegalovirus exposure and HLA in healthy donors. As for this clone: Its antigen is currently unknown.

The PCR had 60 Vbeta and 13 Jbeta primers. The repertoire was sequenced with immunoSEQ multiplex PCR; TCRdb's copy has only in-frame clones and lacks some. This table has around 150,000 clones, around 78% appearing once. Overall study findings and caveats: Sequencing had likely introduced a cluster of highly shared sequence variants as an artifact.

Germline values: CDR1 LNHDA, CDR2 SQIVND (reference sequence). This CDR3 is built from 16 residues. Trimming cost V 7 bases and J 0 bases; bases outside gene matches: 11. The chain links TRBV19 to TRBJ1-1, with 7 bases that match TRBD1. Input material: PBMCs. This sequence was found in a male donor in good health and CMV-seronegative. CDR3 sequence (DNA): TGTGCCAGTACTTGGCAGGGGGGAATGGTGAACACTGAAGCTTTCTTT. As protein: CASTWQGGMVNTEAFF.